What follows are 23 T cell receptor beta chains derived from one specimen sequenced in a study of OX40 agonist ivuxolimab in advanced cancers. The table came from immunoSEQ multiplex PCR; TCRdb's copy has only in-frame clones and leaves some out. The data contain 75,000 to 100,000 clones, 91% of them singletons. The sample in question was CD4+ or CD8+ T cells sorted from blood, obtained in a trial of the OX40 agonist ivuxolimab. The receptors here all came from an adult with an advanced solid tumor such as melanoma, head and neck, liver or kidney cancer.

This rearrangement joins TRBV19 to TRBJ1-4, with D unclear. This CDR3 region has 15 residues. Germline lookup yields CDR1 LNHDA and CDR2 SQIVND (reference sequence). V was cut by 4 bases and J by 7 bases, with 16 bases left in between. Here the CDR3 DNA reads TGTGCCAGTAGTAGAATGGTAGTCTGGAGTGAAAAACTGTTTTTT. Amino acid sequence: CASSRMVVWSEKLFF.

This chain links TRBV7-2 with TRBJ1-2; a possible D gene is TRBD1 (5 bases). From germline, CDR1 is SGHTA and CDR2 FQGNSA. This CDR3 spans 17 amino acids. V was trimmed by 3 bases and J by 5 bases, leaving 22 bases between them. The CDR3 loop is CASSFDVVARDVYGYTF. The CDR3 DNA is TGTGCCAGCAGCTTCGACGTAGTAGCCAGGGACGTTTATGGCTACACCTTC.

This chain uses TRBV6-5 with TRBJ1-6; D is uncertain. The CDR3 totals 16 residues. Germline V gene sequence: CDR1 MNHEY, CDR2 SVGAGI. Trimming removed 0 bases from V and 7 bases from J, with 13 bases in between. Here the CDR3 reads CASSYSNRHLNSPLHF. The CDR3 coding sequence is TGTGCCAGCAGTTACTCGAATCGACACCTGAATTCACCCCTCCACTTT.

This clone was recorded once. The chain has TRBV2 and TRBJ2-1, with 11 nucleotides matching TRBD2. Per the germline V gene, CDR1 is SNHLY and CDR2 is FYNNEI. The CDR3 contains 15 residues. The CDR3 is CAIGTSGSSYNEQFF. The DNA of the CDR3 is TGTGCGATCGGGACTAGCGGAAGCTCCTACAATGAGCAGTTCTTC.

This chain joins TRBV5-6 and TRBJ1-2; D gene uncertain. This CDR3 contains 12 residues. Trimming removed 4 bases at V and 7 bases at J, with 11 bases between. Germline lookup yields CDR1 SGHDT and CDR2 YYEEEE. CDR3 nucleotides: TGTGCCAGCAGCCGCGGCGGGAGTGGCTACACCTTC. This encodes CASSRGGSGYTF.

The chain uses TRBV6-5 and TRBJ2-7; 12 positions agree with TRBD2. V gave up 4 bases and J gave up 2 bases; unmatched junction bases: 6. In germline, CDR1 is MNHEY, CDR2 SVGAGI. CDR3 size: 16 residues. The CDR3 coding sequence is TGTGCCAGCAGTTCCGGGACTAGCGGGTCTGCCTACGAGCAGTACTTC. Translation gives CASSSGTSGSAYEQYF.

This chain connects TRBV19 to TRBJ2-7; TRBD2 might be the D (6 bases). V was pared by 5 bases and J by 3 bases, with 11 bases between. Germline V gives CDR1 LNHDA, CDR2 SQIVND (reference sequence). The CDR3 is made up of 13 amino acids. CDR3 DNA: TGTGCCAGTAGTCCCCAGGGAGGCTACGAGCAGTACTTC. Residues: CASSPQGGYEQYF.

This rearrangement joins TRBV27 to TRBJ2-2; D gene unclear. CDR1 is MNHEY and CDR2 is SMNVEV in the germline V gene (reference sequence). CDR3 length: 15 amino acids. V shed 5 bases and J shed 2 bases, with 12 bases lying between them. CDR3 DNA sequence: TGTGCCAGCAGTCCCCCCTCTATAAACACCGGGGAGCTGTTTTTT. It is translated as CASSPPSINTGELFF.

J is TRBJ1-4 and V is TRBV28; a weak D match, TRBD1 (5 bases). V gave up 3 bases and J gave up 6 bases, with 8 bases separating them. Germline loops: CDR1 MDHEN, CDR2 SYDVKM. This CDR3 contains 13 residues. The CDR3 loop is CASSFGRDEKLFF. CDR3 DNA: TGTGCCAGCAGTTTTGGCAGGGATGAAAAACTGTTTTTT.

The V gene is TRBV5-1, the J gene TRBJ2-1; D perhaps matches TRBD2 (7 bases). The CDR3 has 16 residues. Trimming cost V 4 bases and J 8 bases, with 22 bases left between them. Germline V gene data show CDR1 as SGHRS and CDR2 as YFSETQ. The DNA for the CDR3 is TGCGCCAGCAGCCTGAGGTGGGGGGGCGCCCCGGATGAGCAGTTCTTC. Translation gives CASSLRWGGAPDEQFF. The whole variable domain, remainder taken from reference TRBV5-1 and TRBJ2-1, is KAGVTQTPRYLIKTRGQQVTLSCSPISGHRSVSWYQQTPGQGLQFLFEYFSETQRNKGNFPGRFSGRQFSNSRSEMNVSTLELGDSALYLCASSLRWGGAPDEQFFGPGTRLTVL.

This chain links TRBV11-2 with TRBJ1-5, with 7 bases that match TRBD1. This CDR3 contains 14 residues. V lost 5 bases and J lost 6; bases outside the gene matches: 7. The germline V gene has CDR1 SGHAT and CDR2 FQNNGV. CDR3 region: CASSVDRAGQPQHF. CDR3 bases: TGTGCCAGCAGCGTCGACAGGGCGGGTCAGCCCCAGCATTTT.

The V gene is TRBV6-1, the J gene TRBJ2-1; TRBD2 is a possible D gene (5 bases). The CDR3 length is 18 residues. The germline V and J ends were trimmed by 2 bases and 4 bases, with 21 bases remaining between them. Germline CDR1 MNHNS, CDR2 SASEGT. The CDR3 sequence is CASSEFFTSSPGYNEQFF. As DNA, the CDR3 is TGTGCCAGCAGTGAATTCTTCACTTCTAGCCCCGGGTACAATGAGCAGTTCTTC.

V is TRBV27 and J is TRBJ1-1, with TRBD1 matching 7 bases. This CDR3 comprises 15 residues. Germline V gives CDR1 MNHEY, CDR2 SMNVEV (reference sequence). After removal of 6 bases from V and 1 base from J, the junction contained 8 bases not matched to a gene. This CDR3 is CASSPSGTANTEAFF. The CDR3 DNA reads TGTGCCAGCAGCCCCTCCGGGACAGCGAACACTGAAGCTTTCTTT.

The CDR3 DNA is TGTGCCAGCGGATCACAGAGCTTGACTGAAGCTTTCTTT. It specifies CASGSQSLTEAFF. The chain carries TRBV6-6 and TRBJ1-1; D not resolved. This CDR3 is built from 13 residues. Trimming took 8 bases from V and 5 from J, leaving 15 bases between them. In germline, CDR1 is MNHNY, CDR2 SVGAGI (reference sequence).

V usage is TRBV18 and J usage is TRBJ2-1, with 7 positions matching TRBD2. V trimming: 3 bases; J trimming: 8 bases; junction bases outside the gene matches: 10. The CDR3 has 15 residues. Germline CDR1 reads KGHSH; CDR2 reads LQKENI. The CDR3 region has the DNA TGTGCCAGCTCACCGGGGGGGAGGGCCGTCGATGAGCAGTTCTTC. Its protein product is CASSPGGRAVDEQFF. Drawing the rest from reference TRBV18 and TRBJ2-1, the complete variable domain is NAGVMQNPRHLVRRRGQEARLRCSPMKGHSHVYWYRQLPEEGLKFMVYLQKENIIDESGMPKERFSAEFPKEGPSILRIQQVVRGDSAAYFCASSPGGRAVDEQFFGPGTRLTVL.

This rearrangement joins TRBV19 to TRBJ2-2; TRBD1 aligns across 9 bases. This CDR3 has 16 residues. CDR1 and CDR2 (germline): LNHDA, SQIVND (reference sequence). Trimming removed 2 bases from V and 1 base from J; junction bases left unmatched: 2. This chain's CDR3 is CASSIMGQGNTGELFF. CDR3 in DNA: TGTGCCAGTAGTATAATGGGACAGGGGAACACCGGGGAGCTGTTTTTT.

The V and J genes are TRBV6-5 and TRBJ1-1; no firm D call. Trimming shortened V by 6 bases and J by 0 bases, and 14 bases separated the two germline ends. CDR1 is MNHEY, CDR2 SVGAGI, per germline. The CDR3 is 15 residues long. The CDR3 region is CASSYGRHMNTEAFF. The DNA for the CDR3 is TGTGCCAGCAGCTATGGACGACACATGAACACTGAAGCTTTCTTT.

V gene TRBV9 combines with J gene TRBJ2-2, with D maybe TRBD2 (5 bases). V lost 4 bases, J lost 4 bases, and 14 bases lay in between. Germline CDR1 and CDR2: SGDLS and YYNGEE. This CDR3 spans 15 amino acids. The CDR3 here is CASSLTPEGTGELFF. The CDR3 bases are TGTGCCAGCAGCTTAACCCCTGAGGGCACCGGGGAGCTGTTTTTT.

The chain has TRBV5-1 and TRBJ1-1; D may be TRBD1 (6 bases). V was shortened by 4 bases and J by 0 bases, with 16 bases between the two germline ends. The length of the CDR3 is 16 residues. Germline V gene lookup returns CDR1 SGHRS and CDR2 YFSETQ. Here the CDR3 reads CASSPGTFLLNTEAFF. The CDR3 DNA is TGCGCCAGCAGCCCCGGGACATTCCTCTTGAACACTGAAGCTTTCTTT. Together with reference TRBV5-1 and TRBJ1-1, the CDR3 gives the full variable domain: KAGVTQTPRYLIKTRGQQVTLSCSPISGHRSVSWYQQTPGQGLQFLFEYFSETQRNKGNFPGRFSGRQFSNSRSEMNVSTLELGDSALYLCASSPGTFLLNTEAFFGQGTRLTVV.

The chain links TRBV10-3 to TRBJ2-1; TRBD2 matches 13 bases. Germline V gives CDR1 ENHRY, CDR2 SYGVKD. CDR3 size: 16 residues. With V trimmed by 4 bases and J by 5 bases, 5 bases remained unmatched. As DNA, the CDR3 is TGTGCCATCAGTGGGGGACTAGCGGGGACCAACAATGAGCAGTTCTTC. Protein: CAISGGLAGTNNEQFF.

This clone was observed a single time. The V call is TRBV5-4, the J call TRBJ2-6; tentative D call: TRBD2 (6 bases). This CDR3 spans 16 amino acids. Germline V gives CDR1 SGHNT, CDR2 YYREEE (reference sequence). V shed 7 bases and J shed 0 bases, with 14 bases lying between them. The CDR3 region has the DNA TGTGCCAGCGGTAGCGGAGGGAGCTCTGGGGCCAACGTCCTGACTTTC. Protein: CASGSGGSSGANVLTF.

J is TRBJ2-7 and V is TRBV7-2; 11 bases map to TRBD1. CDR3 length equals 14 residues. Germline CDR1 is SGHTA and CDR2 is FQGNSA. J was trimmed by 7 bases and V by 4 bases; bases with no gene match: 6. CDR3 in DNA: TGTGCCAGCAGCTGGACAGGGGGCGTTTCTGAGCAGTACTTC. It codes for CASSWTGGVSEQYF.

The rearrangement uses TRBV18 and TRBJ2-6; 10 positions match TRBD1. The germline gives CDR1 KGHSH, CDR2 LQKENI. Trimming removed 8 bases from V and 0 bases from J; junction bases left unmatched: 10. The CDR3 contains 18 residues. CDR3 DNA: TGTGCCAGCACTACGGCGGGACAGGGGTTCTCTGGGGCCAACGTCCTGACTTTC. Residues: CASTTAGQGFSGANVLTF.